This TCR beta chain was sequenced for a study of blood T cell repertoires in COVID-19. Study-wide background: Donors in the United States, Italy and Spain gave samples during acute or convalescent COVID-19. PBMCs, B-cell-depleted T cells, or T cells were the source of the cDNA or gDNA that made up the material.

With 0 bases clipped from V and 8 bases from J, the junction kept 1 base outside the gene matches. The CDR3 is made up of 14 amino acids. The germline CDR1 and CDR2 sequences are SEHNR and FQNEAQ (reference sequence). This clone was observed a few times. Per the original methods: Estimated nucleated cell counts came from reference gene primer amplification. The repertoire was sequenced with immunoSEQ multiplex PCR; TCRdb's copy has only in-frame clones and lacks some. V, J and clone size were drawn from that table, and D and trimming were deduced from the DNA. The sample has approximately 470,000 clones, 70% to 90% seen once.

Sequencing was carried out using peripheral blood. The chain recombines TRBV7-9 with TRBJ2-1; 10 nucleotides line up with TRBD2. The clonotype comes from a human donor in a cohort sampled during active COVID-19. The CDR3 spells CASSLAGLADEQFF. DNA of the CDR3: TGTGCCAGCAGCTTAGCTGGACTAGCGGATGAGCAGTTCTTC. The full variable domain, rest sourced from reference TRBV7-9 and TRBJ2-1, is DTGVSQNPRHKITKRGQNVTFRCDPISEHNRLYWYRQTLGQGPEFLTYFQNEAQLEKSRLLSDRFSAERPKGSFSTLEIQRTEQGDSAMYLCASSLAGLADEQFFGPGTRLTVL.